The entry that follows covers one T cell receptor (beta chain) sequence. Its antigen is as yet unknown. The sample is drawn from a study of cytomegalovirus exposure and HLA in healthy donors. On the study more broadly: Among the approximately 380 donors who were genotyped, around 77% fell in the genetic ancestry cluster that is associated with self-reported Caucasian donors.

The V end was cut by 4 bases, the J end by 1 base, with 10 bases between. This CDR3 contains 15 residues. Per the germline V gene, CDR1 is MGHRA and CDR2 is YSYEKL. Study-wide points: It was reportedly the case that the classifier diagnosed cytomegalovirus status with high specificity and sensitivity. In a later analysis, at a false discovery rate of 0.05, fewer than 20,000 TCR beta sequences matched HLA alleles.

Primers included in the PCR were 60 Vbeta and 13 Jbeta primers. The assay was immunoSEQ multiplex PCR, and TCRdb's table has in-frame clones only and misses some. The sample consists of roughly 93,000 clones, around 78% of them appearing once. Sequencing was performed on PBMCs. This TCR came from a young man in good health and CMV-seronegative. This chain uses TRBV4-1 with TRBJ2-2, with D possibly matching TRBD1 (6 bases). The CDR3 is CASSRGPVNTGELFF. CDR3 bases: TGCGCCAGCAGCCGGGGGCCCGTGAACACCGGGGAGCTGTTTTTT.